A single sample gave rise to the 26 T cell receptor beta chains below, sequenced in a study of a mutant IDH1 vaccine in newly diagnosed glioma. The antigens for these receptors are not known. Specified time point: week 11, during vaccination. Doses comprised 300 ug of mutant IDH1 20-mer peptide each, plus topical imiquimod. The protocol was immunoSEQ multiplex PCR, while the TCRdb copy is restricted to in-frame clones and leaves out a portion. The sample holds 50,000 to 60,000 clones; around nine tenths are singletons and the top ten take about 2.4%. The specimen comprised PBMCs, sampled from a glioma patient whose treatment included an IDH1 peptide vaccine. These receptors came from a man in his fifties or sixties with glioma.

The chain combines TRBV18 with TRBJ2-4, with TRBD2 as a possible D gene (6 bases). Germline lookup yields CDR1 KGHSH and CDR2 LQKENI. V was shortened by 0 bases and J by 0 bases, with 9 bases between the two germline ends. The CDR3 loop spans 16 amino acids. The DNA of the CDR3 is TGTGCCAGCTCACCACCGGGGGGTCTAGCCAAAAACATTCAGTACTTC. It codes for CASSPPGGLAKNIQYF. The complete variable domain, with remaining parts taken from reference TRBV18 and TRBJ2-4, reads NAGVMQNPRHLVRRRGQEARLRCSPMKGHSHVYWYRQLPEEGLKFMVYLQKENIIDESGMPKERFSAEFPKEGPSILRIQQVVRGDSAAYFCASSPPGGLAKNIQYFGAGTRLSVL.

This rearrangement joins TRBV13 to TRBJ2-3; TRBD2 aligns across 7 bases. This CDR3 has 14 amino acids. Germline V gene lookup returns CDR1 PRHDT and CDR2 FYEKMQ (reference sequence). The ends lost 1 base at V and 3 bases at J; junction bases unmatched: 1. The CDR3 loop reads CASSLVGGTDTQYF. CDR3 coding DNA: TGTGCCAGCAGCTTAGTCGGGGGGACAGATACGCAGTATTTT.

The gene calls are TRBV6-6 and TRBJ2-7; perhaps D is TRBD1 or TRBD2 (7 bases each). The CDR3 is 14 amino acids. Trimming shortened V by 6 bases and J by 4 bases, and 16 bases separated the two germline ends. The germline V gene encodes CDR1 MNHNY and CDR2 SVGAGI (reference sequence). This CDR3 is CASRRGTARYEQYF. The CDR3, as DNA: TGTGCCAGCAGGCGGGGGACAGCTCGGTACGAGCAGTACTTC.

The J gene is TRBJ1-3, the V gene TRBV5-5, with a tentative D call TRBD1 (5 bases). Trimming pared 0 bases from V and 7 bases from J, leaving 11 bases between. Germline loops: CDR1 SGHKS, CDR2 YYEKEE (reference sequence). CDR3 length equals 14 residues. The CDR3 protein is CASSLGPEGNTIYF. The CDR3 nucleotides read TGTGCCAGCAGCTTGGGCCCAGAGGGGAACACCATATATTTT.

The V call is TRBV29-1, the J call TRBJ1-1; D is undetermined. The CDR3 is 15 residues long. V was trimmed by 2 bases and J by 4 bases, leaving 17 bases between them. From germline, CDR1 is SQVTM and CDR2 ANQGSEA. The CDR3 DNA follows: TGCAGCGTTGAAACTCACAAGGCCCGGGGCACTGAAGCTTTCTTT. Encoded protein: CSVETHKARGTEAFF.

This sequence joins TRBV9 and TRBJ2-6, with D unresolved. The germline gives CDR1 SGDLS, CDR2 YYNGEE. V was shortened by 0 bases and J by 1 base, with 2 bases between the two germline ends. The length of the CDR3 is 14 residues. CDR3 sequence: CASSVVSGANVLTF. The CDR3 bases are TGTGCCAGCAGCGTAGTATCTGGGGCCAACGTCCTGACTTTC. Filled out from reference TRBV9 and TRBJ2-6, the complete variable domain reads DSGVTQTPKHLITATGQRVTLRCSPRSGDLSVYWYQQSLDQGLQFLIQYYNGEERAKGNILERFSAQQFPDLHSELNLSSLELGDSALYFCASSVVSGANVLTFGAGSRLTVL.

J is TRBJ2-5 and V is TRBV14; D remains ambiguous. Trimming left V 3 bases short and J 7 bases short, with 6 bases between. The CDR3 covers 11 residues. Germline CDR1 is SGHDN and CDR2 is FVKESK. The CDR3 sequence is CASSHSGTQYF. In DNA form, the CDR3 reads TGTGCCAGCAGCCATTCCGGGACCCAGTACTTC.

This clone was observed once. V is TRBV15 and J is TRBJ1-4, with D perhaps TRBD1 (5 bases). V lost 2 bases and J lost 7, with 11 bases in between. Germline V CDR1 and CDR2: LNHNV, YYDKDF (reference sequence). This CDR3 has 14 residues. The CDR3 nucleotides read TGTGCCACCAGCAGACAGGGAGGAGGTGAAAAACTGTTTTTT. As protein: CATSRQGGGEKLFF.

The chain links TRBV29-1 to TRBJ2-1; 8 bases match TRBD2. The germline gives CDR1 SQVTM, CDR2 ANQGSEA. CDR3 length equals 15 residues. The J segment lost 3 bases and the V segment lost 7 bases, leaving 11 bases of the junction unmatched. The DNA for the CDR3 is TGCAGCGCCAAGAGGGTTGCGGGGGGCTACAATGAGCAGTTCTTC. Translating it yields CSAKRVAGGYNEQFF.

The chain couples TRBV5-6 to TRBJ1-4; 10 bases agree with TRBD1. The length of the CDR3 is 15 residues. Germline V lookup: CDR1 SGHDT, CDR2 YYEEEE. Trimming took 4 bases from V and 8 from J; bases not matched to a gene: 8. The CDR3 nucleotides read TGTGCCAGCAGCGTAAGACAGGGGGCAGGGGAAAAACTGTTTTTT. Residues: CASSVRQGAGEKLFF.

This chain joins TRBV25-1 and TRBJ2-1; TRBD2 matches 9 bases. With 5 bases clipped from V and 3 bases from J, the junction kept 2 bases outside the gene matches. The CDR3 sequence is 14 residues long. CDR1 MGHDK and CDR2 SYGVNS come from the germline V gene. The CDR3 spells CASSRLADYNEQFF. CDR3 bases: TGTGCCAGCAGTCGACTAGCGGACTACAATGAGCAGTTCTTC.

This clone has more than one count but fewer than ten. This rearrangement joins TRBV5-4 to TRBJ2-2; 12 positions agree with TRBD1. Trimming cost V 4 bases and J 6 bases; bases outside gene matches: 7. Germline values: CDR1 SGHNT, CDR2 YYREEE (reference sequence). The CDR3 runs to 16 residues. The CDR3 nucleotides are TGTGCCAGCAGCCTTGGGACAGGGGGCCTCCCCGGGGAGCTGTTTTTT. Translating it yields CASSLGTGGLPGELFF.

The CDR3 coding sequence is TGTGCCAGCAGCGGGTTATCCCCGGCAGGGCGCACCTTC. This codes for CASSGLSPAGRTF. The chain employs TRBV16 and TRBJ1-2; D is perhaps TRBD1 (5 bases). V was trimmed by 5 bases and J by 13 bases, leaving 20 bases between them. Per the germline V gene, CDR1 is KGHSY and CDR2 is FQNENV. This CDR3 spans 13 amino acids.

The chain recombines TRBV10-1 with TRBJ2-1, with D possibly matching TRBD2 (5 bases). Germline CDR1 and CDR2: WNHNN and SYGVQD (reference sequence). The CDR3 covers 14 residues. V shed 0 bases and J shed 4 bases, with 7 bases lying between them. Here the CDR3 DNA reads TGCGCCAGCAGTGAGTCGCCGGGGTACAATGAGCAGTTCTTC. This translates into CASSESPGYNEQFF.

V is TRBV13 and J is TRBJ2-3, with 10 bases identical to TRBD2. Trimming took 5 bases from V and 1 from J; bases not matched to a gene: 3. CDR1 and CDR2 from the germline V gene are PRHDT and FYEKMQ (reference sequence). The CDR3 covers 15 residues. CDR3 sequence reads: CASSPGLAGTDTQYF. The CDR3 DNA reads TGTGCCAGCAGCCCCGGACTAGCGGGCACAGATACGCAGTATTTT.

The count of this clone is one. The chain joins TRBV7-2 to TRBJ2-7; D might be TRBD2 (5 bases). The germline V and J ends were trimmed by 3 bases and 0 bases, with 12 bases remaining between them. Germline V lookup: CDR1 SGHTA, CDR2 FQGNSA. The CDR3 has 15 residues. CDR3 sequence (DNA): TGTGCCAGCAGCTTCCCGAGCGGAAGCTCCTACGAGCAGTACTTC. Translated, it gives CASSFPSGSSYEQYF.

A single count supports this clone. The chain's CDR3 is CASSPGSLPGGAPYEQYF. The CDR3 DNA follows: TGCGCCAGCAGCCCCGGGTCCCTCCCGGGGGGCGCACCCTACGAGCAGTACTTC. This chain connects TRBV5-1 to TRBJ2-7; D is perhaps TRBD2 (7 bases). The germline CDR1 and CDR2 sequences are SGHRS and YFSETQ. The CDR3 runs 18 residues. The germline V and J ends were trimmed by 4 bases and 2 bases, with 25 bases remaining between them.

This sequence joins TRBV5-6 and TRBJ2-7, with D unresolved. The length of the CDR3 is 14 residues. V was pared by 0 bases and J by 1 base, with 8 bases between. Germline CDR1 SGHDT, CDR2 YYEEEE. CDR3 nucleotides: TGTGCCAGCAGCTTGGGGATTGGGTCCTACGAGCAGTACTTC. Protein sequence: CASSLGIGSYEQYF.

This rearrangement joins TRBV6-6 to TRBJ2-3; D gene unclear. Between the trimmed V and J ends, which lost 8 bases and 4 bases, there was a span of 4 bases. The length of the CDR3 is 10 residues. Germline V gene lookup returns CDR1 MNHNY and CDR2 SVGAGI (reference sequence). The CDR3: CASSADTQYF. The DNA of the CDR3 is TGTGCCAGCTCCGCAGATACGCAGTATTTT.

The V call is TRBV4-3, the J call TRBJ2-1; 11 nucleotides align to TRBD2. Germline V gives CDR1 LGHNA, CDR2 YSLEER. With 3 bases clipped from V and 0 bases from J, the junction kept 4 bases outside the gene matches. The CDR3 extends over 17 amino acids. The CDR3 is CASSQSLAGGSYNEQFF. The DNA for the CDR3 is TGCGCCAGCAGCCAGTCCCTAGCGGGGGGCTCCTACAATGAGCAGTTCTTC.

This chain links TRBV19 with TRBJ2-2; no clear D gene. Trimming took 5 bases from V and 1 from J, leaving 11 bases between them. The CDR3 length is 15 residues. Germline V CDR1 and CDR2: LNHDA, SQIVND (reference sequence). The CDR3 reads CASSPRRENTGELFF. For the CDR3, the DNA is TGTGCCAGTAGTCCCCGTAGAGAGAACACCGGGGAGCTGTTTTTT.

The chain carries TRBV7-9 and TRBJ1-4; tentative D call: TRBD1 (5 bases). The V end was cut by 10 bases, the J end by 4 bases, with 10 bases between. Germline assignment: CDR1 SEHNR and CDR2 FQNEAQ (reference sequence). The CDR3 contains 12 residues. CDR3 nucleotide sequence: TGTGCCACTGGGGGTGGTAATGAAAAACTGTTTTTT. As protein: CATGGGNEKLFF. Together with reference TRBV7-9 and TRBJ1-4, the CDR3 gives the full variable domain: DTGVSQNPRHKITKRGQNVTFRCDPISEHNRLYWYRQTLGQGPEFLTYFQNEAQLEKSRLLSDRFSAERPKGSFSTLEIQRTEQGDSAMYLCATGGGNEKLFFGSGTQLSVL.

V usage is TRBV7-2 and J usage is TRBJ2-1; D gene uncertain. Trimming stripped 1 base from V and 3 bases from J, with 7 bases between. CDR1 and CDR2 from the germline V gene are SGHTA and FQGNSA. The CDR3 extends over 14 amino acids. The CDR3 loop reads CASSLGGFYNEQFF. The DNA of the CDR3 is TGTGCCAGCAGCTTAGGCGGCTTCTACAATGAGCAGTTCTTC.

This sequence joins TRBV6-1 and TRBJ1-1; D is undetermined. This CDR3 region has 13 residues. Trimming removed 0 bases from V and 0 bases from J, with 2 bases in between. Germline CDR1 is MNHNS and CDR2 is SASEGT. CDR3 DNA: TGTGCCAGCAGTGAAGCCGTGAACACTGAAGCTTTCTTT. This codes for CASSEAVNTEAFF.

This chain connects TRBV11-3 to TRBJ2-5, with 7 bases matching TRBD1. Per the germline V gene, CDR1 is SGHNT and CDR2 is YENEEA. The CDR3 runs 14 residues. Trimming took 5 bases from V and 3 from J; bases not matched to a gene: 6. CDR3 nucleotides: TGTGCCAGCAGCGACGACAGGGTGGAAGAGACCCAGTACTTC. It specifies CASSDDRVEETQYF.

V and J are TRBV9 and TRBJ2-3, with D uncertain. The CDR3 runs 10 residues. V shed 3 bases and J shed 9 bases, with 5 bases lying between them. Germline V CDR1 and CDR2: SGDLS, YYNGEE. The CDR3 reads CASSGQTQYF. The CDR3 bases are TGTGCCAGCAGCGGGCAGACGCAGTATTTT.